The 30 T cell receptor beta chains below come from one sample, sequenced in a study of early T cells in non-severe SARS-CoV-2 infection. TCRdb independently ran MiXCR on the 5' RACE reads; one entry per CDR3 protein. The sample records more than 65,000 distinct CDR3 sequences, 10% to 15% being singletons. The sequenced material came from whole blood. The receptors were gathered from an adult who was a healthcare worker with PCR-confirmed SARS-CoV-2 infection or an uninfected control (not recorded which).

This clonotype was picked up many times. The gene calls are TRBV20-1 and TRBJ1-1; 7 bases map to TRBD1. Germline loops: CDR1 DFQATT, CDR2 SNEGSKA (reference sequence). V shed 0 bases and J 0 bases; nucleotides not matched to a gene: 4. This CDR3 region has 15 residues. CDR3 protein: CSAREHRGMNTEAFF. The CDR3 DNA sequence: TGCAGTGCTAGAGAACACAGGGGCATGAACACTGAAGCTTTCTTT.

V gene TRBV20-1 combines with J gene TRBJ1-1; the D is unclear. The CDR3 totals 13 residues. Trimming stripped 2 bases from V and 9 bases from J, with 16 bases between. Germline CDR1 and CDR2: DFQATT and SNEGSKA (reference sequence). CDR3 in amino acids: CSARPIDKAQAFF. CDR3 in DNA: TGCAGTGCTAGACCGATAGACAAGGCCCAAGCTTTCTTT.

This clonotype was found many times. V and J are TRBV29-1 and TRBJ2-1; perhaps TRBD1 as D (7 bases). CDR3 size: 15 residues. V gave up 6 bases and J gave up 4 bases, with 19 bases separating them. Germline V CDR1 and CDR2: SQVTM, ANQGSEA. The CDR3 protein is CSVEPRGDGYNEQFF. The CDR3 DNA sequence: TGCAGCGTAGAGCCCAGGGGGGATGGGTACAATGAGCAGTTCTTC.

This chain connects TRBV2 to TRBJ2-7; 8 positions agree with TRBD2. Germline V CDR1 and CDR2: SNHLY, FYNNEI. The CDR3 sequence is 13 residues long. V shed 8 bases and J 0 bases; nucleotides not matched to a gene: 3. CDR3: CASGSGGSYEQYF. The CDR3 bases are TGTGCCAGCGGGAGCGGGGGCTCCTACGAGCAGTACTTC. Full variable domain (rest looked up from reference TRBV2 and TRBJ2-7): EPEVTQTPSHQVTQMGQEVILRCVPISNHLYFYWYRQILGQKVEFLVSFYNNEISEKSEIFDDQFSVERPDGSNFTLKIRSTKLEDSAMYFCASGSGGSYEQYFGPGTRLTVT.

The J gene is TRBJ1-5, the V gene TRBV29-1; 7 bases are a match to TRBD1. CDR3 length equals 14 residues. Trimming removed 8 bases from V and 9 bases from J; junction bases left unmatched: 16. Germline CDR1 is SQVTM and CDR2 is ANQGSEA. DNA of the CDR3: TGCAGCACGTCATGGCGGGGACAGCCGCCGCCCCAGCATTTT. It encodes CSTSWRGQPPPQHF.

Turning to this clonotype: Since a much larger clone is just one base distant, this may be a read error. The CDR3 reads CTSSSRQSSYNSPLHF. Here the CDR3 DNA reads TGTACCAGCAGCTCCAGGCAGAGCTCCTATAATTCACCCCTCCACTTT. The rearrangement joins TRBV5-5 to TRBJ1-6; unclear D gene. The CDR3 length is 16 residues. The V gene's germline CDR1 is SGHKS and CDR2 YYEKEE (reference sequence).

The chain carries TRBV7-2 and TRBJ2-3, with D unclear. The V gene lost 1 base and the J gene lost 0 bases, with 11 bases spanning the gap. This CDR3 region has 16 residues. Germline CDR1 reads SGHTA; CDR2 reads FQGNSA. The CDR3 loop is CASSLGASRSTDTQYF. The CDR3 bases are TGTGCCAGCAGCTTAGGTGCCTCGCGGAGCACAGATACGCAGTATTTT.

The rearrangement links TRBV11-2 to TRBJ2-5, with D possibly TRBD1 on 6 matching bases. Trimming took 1 base from V and 2 from J, leaving 11 bases between them. The CDR3 has 15 amino acids. CDR1 and CDR2 from the germline V gene are SGHAT and FQNNGV. CDR3 residues: CASSLAWDTQETQYF. The CDR3, as DNA: TGTGCCAGCAGCTTAGCCTGGGACACTCAAGAGACCCAGTACTTC. The variable domain in full, completed from reference TRBV11-2 and TRBJ2-5, reads EAGVAQSPRYKIIEKRQSVAFWCNPISGHATLYWYQQILGQGPKLLIQFQNNGVVDDSQLPKDRFSAERLKGVDSTLKIQPAKLEDSAVYLCASSLAWDTQETQYFGPGTRLLVL.

A few counts support this clonotype. This sequence joins TRBV9 and TRBJ2-1; 7 bases are a match to TRBD2. There are 17 residues in the CDR3. The J segment lost 1 base and the V segment lost 3 bases, leaving 10 bases of the junction unmatched. The germline V gene encodes CDR1 SGDLS and CDR2 YYNGEE. CDR3 sequence reads: CASSAHRGSSSYNEQFF. The CDR3 DNA sequence: TGTGCCAGCAGCGCCCACCGCGGGAGTAGTTCCTACAATGAGCAGTTCTTC.

This clonotype was seen a few times. This CDR3 reads CASSPAEAYEQYF. The CDR3, as DNA: TGTGCCAGCAGCCCCGCGGAGGCCTACGAGCAGTACTTC. The chain couples TRBV7-9 to TRBJ2-7, with a weak D call TRBD2 (5 bases). The CDR3 spans 13 residues. Germline CDR1 and CDR2: SEHNR and FQNEAQ (reference sequence). V was cut by 5 bases and J by 2 bases, with 10 bases left in between.

V usage is TRBV7-9 and J usage is TRBJ2-7; 9 nucleotides line up with TRBD1. J was trimmed by 6 bases and V by 5 bases; bases with no gene match: 11. In germline, CDR1 is SEHNR, CDR2 FQNEAQ (reference sequence). There are 15 residues in the CDR3. The CDR3 here is CASSTNRDRAPEQYF. In nucleotides, the CDR3 is TGTGCCAGCAGCACCAACCGGGACAGGGCCCCCGAGCAGTACTTC.

This clonotype was picked up a small number of times. The chain recombines TRBV29-1 with TRBJ2-3, with D unclear. The V gene lost 6 bases and the J gene lost 2 bases, with 3 bases spanning the gap. This CDR3 has 10 residues. In germline, CDR1 is SQVTM, CDR2 ANQGSEA. CDR3 sequence reads: CSVHTDTQYF. CDR3 DNA sequence: TGCAGCGTCCACACAGATACGCAGTATTTT.

The chain has TRBV6-5 and TRBJ1-1; D is unclear. Deletions cut 7 bases from V and 1 base from J, with 13 bases between. The germline V gene has CDR1 MNHEY and CDR2 SVGAGI. The CDR3 extends over 14 amino acids. The CDR3 sequence is CASTETHPNTEAFF. For the CDR3, the DNA is TGTGCCAGCACCGAGACACATCCGAACACTGAAGCTTTCTTT.

This clonotype was seen a few times. This chain links TRBV27 with TRBJ2-3; 8 nucleotides align to TRBD1. CDR3 length: 15 residues. Germline V gene data show CDR1 as MNHEY and CDR2 as SMNVEV (reference sequence). Trimming at V came to 5 bases and at J to 4 bases, leaving 8 bases not matched to a gene. The CDR3 spells CASSKQGAHPDTQYF. The CDR3 region has the DNA TGTGCCAGCAGTAAGCAGGGGGCGCATCCAGATACGCAGTATTTT.

The CDR3, as DNA: TGCAGTGCGAAACCAAGCGGGAGAATAACAGATACGCAGTATTTT. Its translation: CSAKPSGRITDTQYF. J is TRBJ2-3 and V is TRBV20-1, with 8 bases identical to TRBD2. Germline CDR1 reads DFQATT; CDR2 reads SNEGSKA (reference sequence). The length of the CDR3 is 15 residues. The ends lost 6 bases at V and 3 bases at J; junction bases unmatched: 11.

The rearrangement links TRBV4-1 to TRBJ2-1; 9 nucleotides align to TRBD1. CDR3 length: 20 residues. Germline lookup yields CDR1 MGHRA and CDR2 YSYEKL. After removal of 4 bases from V and 4 bases from J, the junction contained 20 bases not matched to a gene. CDR3 protein: CASSLTPSFGQGFEYNEQFF. CDR3 sequence (DNA): TGCGCCAGCAGCCTCACTCCTTCCTTCGGACAGGGGTTTGAATACAATGAGCAGTTCTTC.

This chain uses TRBV6-2 or TRBV6-3 with TRBJ2-5; 10 bases fit TRBD2. The V and J ends lost 6 bases and 4 bases, in that order; junction bases with no gene match: 5. Germline loops: CDR1 MNHEY, CDR2 SVGEGT. This CDR3 region has 14 residues. The CDR3, as DNA: TGTGCCAGCAGGCCTAGCGGGAGTGGAGAGACCCAGTACTTC. This codes for CASRPSGSGETQYF.

This clonotype was counted many times. The J gene is TRBJ2-7, the V gene TRBV20-1; D possibly corresponds to TRBD2 (6 bases). From germline, CDR1 is DFQATT and CDR2 SNEGSKA (reference sequence). The length of the CDR3 is 14 residues. V lost 5 bases and J lost 6, with 20 bases in between. In DNA form, the CDR3 reads TGCAGTGCTGTATCGGACCTAGCGTCGTCCGAGCAGTACTTC. It is translated as CSAVSDLASSEQYF.

This clonotype occurred many times. This chain connects TRBV29-1 to TRBJ1-1, with TRBD1 matching 7 bases. Germline trimming cut 8 bases from V and 0 bases from J; bases unmatched to any gene: 6. CDR3 length: 13 residues. CDR1 and CDR2 (germline): SQVTM, ANQGSEA. Here the CDR3 DNA reads TGCAGCACCAGGGGACAGCTGAACACTGAAGCTTTCTTT. Amino acids: CSTRGQLNTEAFF.

V and J are TRBV5-1 and TRBJ2-3, with TRBD2 matching 8 bases. The J segment lost 4 bases and the V segment lost 4 bases, leaving 8 bases of the junction unmatched. Germline lookup yields CDR1 SGHRS and CDR2 YFSETQ. The CDR3 has 15 residues. The chain's CDR3 is CASSTVPGGPDTQYF. For the CDR3, the DNA is TGCGCCAGCAGCACGGTCCCGGGAGGGCCAGATACGCAGTATTTT.

The chain uses TRBV29-1 and TRBJ2-3; TRBD1 aligns across 7 bases. The J segment lost 6 bases and the V segment lost 7 bases, leaving 4 bases of the junction unmatched. This CDR3 has 11 amino acids. The germline gives CDR1 SQVTM, CDR2 ANQGSEA. The CDR3 DNA sequence: TGCAGCGCTTACAGGGGTGATACGCAGTATTTT. This gives the protein CSAYRGDTQYF.

This clonotype was recorded many times. The chain couples TRBV24-1 to TRBJ2-7, with D perhaps matching TRBD2 (6 bases). This CDR3 region has 14 residues. Deletions cut 4 bases from V and 7 bases from J, with 16 bases between. The germline V gene encodes CDR1 KGHDR and CDR2 SFDVKD. The CDR3 DNA sequence: TGTGCCACCAGTGACCCGCGGGGAGGAAGGGAGCAGTACTTC. Amino acids: CATSDPRGGREQYF.

This clonotype was found many times. The gene calls are TRBV5-1 and TRBJ2-7; 12 bases match TRBD2. V gave up 0 bases and J gave up 5 bases; unmatched junction bases: 6. The CDR3 is made up of 16 amino acids. Germline assignment: CDR1 SGHRS and CDR2 YFSETQ. CDR3: CASSLGLAGGPHEQYF. DNA for the CDR3: TGCGCCAGCAGCTTGGGCCTAGCGGGAGGGCCCCACGAGCAGTACTTC.

CDR3 bases: TGTGCCACCAGCCGCCTCAGGGCGGGAGGGAGGACCGGGGAGCTGTTTTTT. Its protein product is CATSRLRAGGRTGELFF. The gene calls are TRBV15 and TRBJ2-2; TRBD2 agrees at 9 bases. With 5 bases clipped from V and 5 bases from J, the junction kept 12 bases outside the gene matches. The CDR3 is made up of 17 amino acids. The V gene's germline CDR1 is LNHNV and CDR2 YYDKDF (reference sequence).

The sample holds one count of this clonotype. The V call is TRBV3-1, the J call TRBJ1-1; D gene unclear. This CDR3 has 13 amino acids. CDR1 and CDR2 (germline): LGHDT, YNNKEL (reference sequence). The ends were cut back, 6 bases at V and 3 bases at J, with 11 bases in the middle. CDR3 bases: TGTGCCAGCAGTAATATAGGGTACACTGAAGCTTTCTTT. This sequence encodes CASSNIGYTEAFF.

The CDR3 bases are TGTGCCAGCACGGGACTAGAGGACCAAAATGAGCAGTTCTTC. It codes for CASTGLEDQNEQFF. The rearrangement uses TRBV6-2 or TRBV6-3 and TRBJ2-1, with 8 bases aligning to TRBD2. With 7 bases clipped from V and 7 bases from J, the junction kept 9 bases outside the gene matches. Germline V lookup: CDR1 MNHEY, CDR2 SVGEGT. This CDR3 has 14 amino acids.

In this sample, this clonotype turned up many times. The chain joins TRBV28 to TRBJ2-5, with TRBD1 matching 10 bases. CDR3 length equals 16 residues. Germline CDR1 MDHEN, CDR2 SYDVKM. Germline trimming cut 5 bases from V and 12 bases from J; bases unmatched to any gene: 18. The CDR3 is CASSLFRQGASGPKYF. The CDR3 DNA reads TGTGCCAGCAGTCTCTTTCGACAGGGGGCTAGCGGCCCCAAGTACTTC.

This clonotype was counted between two and nine times. The chain links TRBV20-1 to TRBJ2-1, with 11 nucleotides matching TRBD2. This CDR3 is built from 19 residues. Germline V gene lookup returns CDR1 DFQATT and CDR2 SNEGSKA (reference sequence). Losses at the gene ends were 4 bases for V and 1 base for J; bases not matched to a gene: 15. CDR3 coding DNA: TGCAGTGCTAAAAATCCGGGAGTAGCGGGAGGGCCGTCCTACAATGAGCAGTTCTTC. Protein product: CSAKNPGVAGGPSYNEQFF.

This clonotype was detected many times. The gene calls are TRBV7-9 and TRBJ1-5, with D perhaps TRBD1 (5 bases). Trimming shortened V by 4 bases and J by 2 bases, and 12 bases separated the two germline ends. The CDR3 runs 15 residues. CDR1 SEHNR and CDR2 FQNEAQ come from the germline V gene (reference sequence). CDR3 DNA sequence: TGTGCCAGCAGCTCGACAGAGGGAGGCAATCAGCCCCAGCATTTT. Amino acid sequence: CASSSTEGGNQPQHF.

CDR3 nucleotide sequence: TGCGCCAGCAGTGATCCAGCCTACGAGCAGTACTTC. As protein: CASSDPAYEQYF. The J gene is TRBJ2-7, the V gene TRBV10-2; D is ambiguous. The V gene lost 3 bases and the J gene lost 2 bases, with 5 bases spanning the gap. In germline, CDR1 is WSHSY, CDR2 SAAADI. The CDR3 covers 12 residues.